These 28 T cell receptor beta chains share one sample of origin, sequenced in a study of T cell responses to AZD1222 COVID-19 vaccine. Using immunoSEQ multiplex PCR, the repertoire was profiled, and TCRdb retains in-frame clones only, with some absent. Found here are 75,000 to 100,000 clones, roughly 87% of them singletons; the top ten hold 5.8%. Sample: peripheral blood, taken on day 0 of AZD1222 vaccination. All receptors derive from an adult in good health.

This sequence joins TRBV6-5 and TRBJ2-7; TRBD1 agrees at 10 bases. The germline V gene has CDR1 MNHEY and CDR2 SVGAGI. The CDR3 length is 14 residues. V dropped 7 bases and J dropped 2; count of bases not matched to a gene: 5. The CDR3 is CASKVGQGAYEQYF. CDR3 in DNA: TGTGCCAGCAAGGTTGGACAGGGGGCCTACGAGCAGTACTTC.

The chain recombines TRBV5-1 with TRBJ2-7; 9 positions agree with TRBD1. Trimming took 3 bases from V and 5 from J; bases not matched to a gene: 9. The CDR3 has 15 residues. The germline V gene encodes CDR1 SGHRS and CDR2 YFSETQ. The CDR3, as DNA: TGCGCCAGCAGCTCGATACAGGGGGCGCGGGACGAGCAGTACTTC. Amino acid sequence: CASSSIQGARDEQYF.

The chain uses TRBV27 and TRBJ2-7; D gene ambiguous. Germline loops: CDR1 MNHEY, CDR2 SMNVEV (reference sequence). The CDR3 extends over 15 amino acids. Trimming shortened V by 2 bases and J by 0 bases, and 11 bases separated the two germline ends. CDR3 in amino acids: CASSLKYLSSYEQYF. Written as DNA, the CDR3 is TGTGCCAGCAGTTTAAAGTATCTGAGCTCCTACGAGCAGTACTTC.

Only a few counts were recorded for this clone. The chain has TRBV27 and TRBJ2-1; 8 bases line up with TRBD2. The CDR3 spans 18 residues. CDR1 is MNHEY and CDR2 is SMNVEV in the germline V gene (reference sequence). With V trimmed by 0 bases and J by 3 bases, 10 bases remained unmatched. The CDR3 region has the DNA TGTGCCAGCAGTTTATCGCCCCTCAGCGGGAGTGGCTACAATGAGCAGTTCTTC. It codes for CASSLSPLSGSGYNEQFF.

V is TRBV12-5 and J is TRBJ2-3; D not certain. Per the germline V gene, CDR1 is LGHNT and CDR2 is FRNRAP. The V end lost 1 base, the J end lost 2 bases, and 7 bases lay between the germline ends. The CDR3 is 14 amino acids. The CDR3 sequence is CASGLAHHTDTQYF. In DNA form, the CDR3 reads TGTGCTAGTGGTTTGGCCCACCACACAGATACGCAGTATTTT. Complete variable domain (other parts from reference TRBV12-5 and TRBJ2-3): DARVTQTPRHKVTEMGQEVTMRCQPILGHNTVFWYRQTMMQGLELLAYFRNRAPLDDSGMPKDRFSAEMPDATLATLKIQPSEPRDSAVYFCASGLAHHTDTQYFGPGTRLTVL.

The chain recombines TRBV7-2 with TRBJ2-3; D is unresolved. Germline values: CDR1 SGHTA, CDR2 FQGNSA. There are 14 residues in the CDR3. Trimming shortened V by 3 bases and J by 2 bases, and 9 bases separated the two germline ends. Here the CDR3 DNA reads TGTGCCAGCAGCTTCCGGCTGTTCACAGATACGCAGTATTTT. Protein sequence: CASSFRLFTDTQYF. Supplemented by reference TRBV7-2 and TRBJ2-3, the full variable domain reads GAGVSQSPSNKVTEKGKDVELRCDPISGHTALYWYRQSLGQGLEFLIYFQGNSAPDKSGLPSDRFSAERTGGSVSTLTIQRTQQEDSAVYLCASSFRLFTDTQYFGPGTRLTVL.

DNA of the CDR3: TGTGCCAGCAGTTTGGGAGGGGCGGACACCGGGGAGCTGTTTTTT. It translates to CASSLGGADTGELFF. The V call is TRBV27, the J call TRBJ2-2; 7 nucleotides match TRBD2. Germline values: CDR1 MNHEY, CDR2 SMNVEV (reference sequence). The CDR3 is 15 amino acids. V dropped 3 bases and J dropped 3; count of bases not matched to a gene: 4.

The chain links TRBV6-5 to TRBJ1-1, with D maybe TRBD1 (5 bases). The CDR3 is made up of 16 amino acids. In germline, CDR1 is MNHEY, CDR2 SVGAGI. V lost 2 bases and J lost 8, with 21 bases in between. CDR3 amino acids: CASSYDRAGRVWEAFF. In DNA form, the CDR3 reads TGTGCCAGCAGTTACGATCGGGCAGGGAGGGTGTGGGAAGCTTTCTTT.

The chain carries TRBV9 and TRBJ2-1, with TRBD2 identical over 8 bases. In germline, CDR1 is SGDLS, CDR2 YYNGEE. V shed 1 base, J shed 1 base, and the junction held 7 bases outside the gene matches. The CDR3 loop spans 17 amino acids. The CDR3 loop reads CASSVYTSGRSYNEQFF. CDR3 DNA sequence: TGTGCCAGCAGCGTATACACAAGCGGGAGATCCTACAATGAGCAGTTCTTC.

To note about this clone: An end of the junction does not agree with germline; a read error may underlie this. The chain has TRBV4-1 and TRBJ2-1; D is unresolved. This CDR3 contains 17 residues. Germline CDR1 reads MGHRA; CDR2 reads YSYEKL. The DNA of the CDR3 is TGCGCCAGCAGCGAAGATAGGTTAGGCCACTCCTACAATGAGCAGTTCTTC. It encodes CASSEDRLGHSYNEQFF.

The chain recombines TRBV11-2 with TRBJ2-1, with a possible D match to TRBD2 (5 bases). The V end lost 0 bases, the J end lost 9 bases, and 15 bases lay between the germline ends. The CDR3 contains 15 residues. Germline-derived CDR1 and CDR2 are SGHAT and FQNNGV. Here the CDR3 DNA reads TGTGCCAGCAGCTTAGATCTAGGAGGTAGCTTTGAGCAGTTCTTC. It yields the protein CASSLDLGGSFEQFF.

The rearrangement uses TRBV10-3 and TRBJ2-7, with TRBD1 matching 7 bases. The CDR3 covers 11 residues. After removal of 4 bases from V and 8 bases from J, the junction contained 2 bases not matched to a gene. Germline assignment: CDR1 ENHRY and CDR2 SYGVKD. The CDR3 DNA sequence: TGTGCCATCAGTGTAGGGGGCAAGCAGTACTTC. This translates into CAISVGGKQYF.

The chain has TRBV7-6 and TRBJ2-3; 11 bases fit TRBD2. Unmatched junction bases numbered 11, after V lost 7 bases and J lost 5 bases. The CDR3 has 16 amino acids. Per germline, CDR1 SGHVS and CDR2 FNYEAQ. The CDR3 region is CASIPLAGGPGDTQYF. The CDR3 nucleotides read TGTGCCAGCATCCCTTTAGCGGGAGGGCCTGGAGATACGCAGTATTTT.

CDR3 nucleotide sequence: TGTGCCAGCAGTACAACGGGACAGAATCAGCCCCAGCATTTT. Its translation is CASSTTGQNQPQHF. The chain carries TRBV6-5 and TRBJ1-5; 7 bases align to TRBD1. J gave up 4 bases and V 5 bases, and 5 bases lay outside the gene matches. The CDR3 contains 14 residues. The germline CDR1 and CDR2 sequences are MNHEY and SVGAGI.

The chain recombines TRBV2 with TRBJ1-1, with D hard to call. Germline-derived CDR1 and CDR2 are SNHLY and FYNNEI. Trimming cost V 3 bases and J 1 base, with 9 bases left between them. The CDR3 has 14 amino acids. CDR3: CASSDLRENTEAFF. DNA of the CDR3: TGTGCCAGCAGTGATTTAAGGGAGAACACTGAAGCTTTCTTT.

The V and J genes are TRBV12-3 or TRBV12-4 and TRBJ1-4, with D hard to call. Trimming pared 6 bases from V and 7 bases from J, leaving 12 bases between. The CDR3 spans 13 residues. CDR3 coding DNA: TGTGCCAGCAGGATCCAATACGGTGAAAAACTGTTTTTT. It translates to CASRIQYGEKLFF.

The chain links TRBV6-1 to TRBJ1-6; 9 nucleotides match TRBD1. J was trimmed by 7 bases and V by 3 bases; bases with no gene match: 1. Germline loops: CDR1 MNHNS, CDR2 SASEGT. CDR3 length: 14 residues. The CDR3 reads CASSEGQGNSPLHF. The CDR3 DNA reads TGTGCCAGCAGTGAGGGACAGGGAAATTCACCCCTCCACTTT.

V and J are TRBV29-1 and TRBJ2-4; the match to TRBD2 covers 10 bases. V lost 7 bases, J lost 0 bases, and 9 bases stayed unmatched. CDR3 length: 16 amino acids. Germline lookup yields CDR1 SQVTM and CDR2 ANQGSEA. The CDR3 DNA follows: TGCAGCGGGGCTAGCGGGAGTGATTTAGCCAAAAACATTCAGTACTTC. Encoded protein: CSGASGSDLAKNIQYF.

The gene calls are TRBV19 and TRBJ2-5; D might be TRBD2 (6 bases). The germline V gene encodes CDR1 LNHDA and CDR2 SQIVND (reference sequence). Trimming stripped 2 bases from V and 4 bases from J, with 8 bases between. CDR3 length: 13 amino acids. The CDR3 loop is CASSIRDLETQYF. Here the CDR3 DNA reads TGTGCCAGTAGTATACGGGACTTAGAGACCCAGTACTTC.

J is TRBJ1-1 and V is TRBV28; D gene unclear. This CDR3 comprises 14 residues. Trimming stripped 8 bases from V and 2 bases from J, with 15 bases between. Germline CDR1 and CDR2: MDHEN and SYDVKM. CDR3 amino acids: CASYYSGRNTEAFF. The CDR3 DNA follows: TGTGCCAGCTACTACTCGGGCCGTAACACTGAAGCTTTCTTT.

A word on this clone: The junction does not match germline at one end; this may be a read error. The genes are TRBV2 and TRBJ1-6, with 7 bases identical to TRBD1. Germline CDR1 reads SNHLY; CDR2 reads FYNNEI. This CDR3 contains 13 residues. The CDR3 DNA reads as TGTGCCAGCAGGGGACAGTTAAATTCGCCCCTCCACTTT. It yields the protein CASRGQLNSPLHF.

The chain joins TRBV27 to TRBJ2-3; D is undetermined. Germline CDR1 and CDR2: MNHEY and SMNVEV (reference sequence). The V and J ends lost 7 bases and 0 bases respectively, with 8 bases between them. The CDR3 contains 13 residues. The CDR3 sequence is CASTPASTDTQYF. CDR3 coding DNA: TGTGCCAGCACCCCCGCTAGCACAGATACGCAGTATTTT.

The V call is TRBV27, the J call TRBJ1-2; D call uncertain. The ends were cut back, 2 bases at V and 5 bases at J, with 12 bases in the middle. Germline assignment: CDR1 MNHEY and CDR2 SMNVEV (reference sequence). The CDR3 runs 14 residues. The CDR3 here is CASSLRSGLYGYTF. The CDR3 nucleotides are TGTGCCAGCAGTTTACGATCGGGGTTGTATGGCTACACCTTC.

J is TRBJ1-1 and V is TRBV12-3 or TRBV12-4; D not certain. This CDR3 is built from 12 residues. The ends were cut back, 7 bases at V and 6 bases at J, with 12 bases in the middle. The CDR3: CASTTTAPEAFF. The CDR3 region has the DNA TGTGCCAGCACTACGACGGCCCCTGAAGCTTTCTTT.

The V and J genes are TRBV9 and TRBJ1-1; tentatively, D is TRBD1 (5 bases). The V end was cut by 4 bases, the J end by 0 bases, with 7 bases between. This CDR3 is 13 amino acids long. The germline V gene encodes CDR1 SGDLS and CDR2 YYNGEE. Here the CDR3 DNA reads TGTGCCAGCAGCAGAGGGGTGAACACTGAAGCTTTCTTT. It is translated as CASSRGVNTEAFF.

This clone showed up just once. The CDR3 region is CASTLGGSFTDTQYF. The CDR3 nucleotides read TGTGCCAGCACCCTAGGCGGGAGTTTCACAGATACGCAGTATTTT. This chain joins TRBV28 and TRBJ2-3; 7 bases fit TRBD2. Trimming cost V 7 bases and J 2 bases; bases outside gene matches: 9. The CDR3 covers 15 residues. CDR1 is MDHEN and CDR2 is SYDVKM in the germline V gene.

J is TRBJ2-7 and V is TRBV19; the match to TRBD1 covers 8 bases. CDR3 length: 14 residues. From germline, CDR1 is LNHDA and CDR2 SQIVND (reference sequence). V trimming: 7 bases; J trimming: 4 bases; junction bases outside the gene matches: 9. DNA for the CDR3: TGTGCCAGTAAACGGACAGGGTTAGATTACGAGCAGTACTTC. Amino acids: CASKRTGLDYEQYF. The variable domain in full, completed from reference TRBV19 and TRBJ2-7, reads DGGITQSPKYLFRKEGQNVTLSCEQNLNHDAMYWYRQDPGQGLRLIYYSQIVNDFQKGDIAEGYSVSREKKESFPLTVTSAQKNPTAFYLCASKRTGLDYEQYFGPGTRLTVT.

The J gene is TRBJ2-7, the V gene TRBV28, with D maybe TRBD2 (6 bases). Germline CDR1 and CDR2: MDHEN and SYDVKM. The CDR3 is 15 residues long. V was cut by 3 bases and J by 4 bases, with 16 bases left in between. The DNA for the CDR3 is TGTGCCAGCAGTTTGGAGGGATGGGGGGAGTACGAGCAGTACTTC. It is translated as CASSLEGWGEYEQYF.